This is a list of T cell receptor beta chains from one sample in a study of CD8 T cells in ankylosing spondylitis. TCRdb re-analysed the 5' RACE reads in MiXCR, keeping a single row per CDR3 protein. Of hundreds of thousands of distinct CDR3 sequences listed, about 26% are singletons. Material: blood, either unsorted or a sorted T cell fraction (not recorded which). The receptors originated from a male donor with ankylosing spondylitis or in good health (not recorded which). Each CDR3 is given without its conserved first and last residue.

TRBJ1-1,TRBV10-2,ATKTGPEGVNTEAF
TRBJ2-3,TRBV5-1,ASSLAPPGQGSGTDTQY
TRBJ2-5,TRBV29-1,SVTGFQETQY
TRBJ1-2,TRBV19,ASSMGTGRYGYT
TRBJ2-7,TRBV19,ASSALAGLEQY
TRBJ2-7,TRBV7-2,ASSLARHNSYEQY
TRBJ2-7,TRBV5-1,ASSLGGAGPSYEQY
TRBJ2-4,TRBV4-1,ASSHKDRALAKNIQY
TRBJ2-1,TRBV12-3/TRBV12-4,ASSRRGLSEQF
TRBJ2-7,TRBV5-5,ASSPGQGNEQY
TRBJ1-5,TRBV5-1,ASSPSTPHQPQH
TRBJ2-5,TRBV15,ATRRDRGREETQY
TRBJ2-7,TRBV2,ASRPTGTSYEQY
TRBJ2-5,TRBV14,ASSQSRDRVTETQY
TRBJ2-5,TRBV29-1,SVALGTGEETQY
TRBJ1-2,TRBV6-1,ASSMDGNYGYT
TRBJ2-5,TRBV7-3,ASSFWSGGRETQY
TRBJ2-7,TRBV7-2,ASSLSPGHYYEQY
TRBJ1-1,TRBV5-1,ASSGTGRGTEAF
TRBJ2-7,TRBV28,ASSPSGGGYEQY
TRBJ2-3,TRBV4-2,ASSQGGTVAGTTDTQY
TRBJ2-3,TRBV24-1,ATSAQGATRGTQY
TRBJ2-5,TRBV12-3/TRBV12-4,ASSRLEETQY
TRBJ2-4,TRBV2,ASGSGPPIQY
TRBJ1-1,TRBV18,ASSPKENTEAF
TRBJ2-5,TRBV5-1,ASSFWGTQETQY
TRBJ2-5,TRBV5-1,ASSLGPTGGAETQY
TRBJ1-5,TRBV10-3,AISDVRGMEPQH
TRBJ2-7,TRBV12-3/TRBV12-4,ASSRTTHYEQY
TRBJ2-5,TRBV20-1,SALGTGGETQY
TRBJ1-1,TRBV9,ASSEDPGGTEAF
TRBJ2-2,TRBV7-2,ASSNSRFPGELF
TRBJ2-5,TRBV7-2,ASSVNKGETQY
TRBJ2-3,TRBV27,ASSLQPFGATDTHY
TRBJ2-7,TRBV20-1,SARLAGNRYEQY
TRBJ2-5,TRBV20-1,SASNTYQETQY
TRBJ2-1,TRBV6-1,ASRLGLAGGLDEQF
TRBJ2-3,TRBV5-1,ASSSGLAEDTQY
TRBJ1-1,TRBV20-1,SANPGLNTEAF
TRBJ2-2,TRBV20-1,SARDPGLSPGELF
TRBJ2-2,TRBV5-1,ASSFLPGTGELF
TRBJ2-3,TRBV4-3,ASSQGNSGMGDTQY
TRBJ2-1,TRBV7-2,ASSESGRGEQF
TRBJ2-1,TRBV7-6,ASSPPAGPQF
TRBJ2-7,TRBV4-1,ASSQDRLAVYEQY
TRBJ1-3,TRBV6-1,ASRNPGELDSGNTIY
TRBJ2-7,TRBV5-1,ASSVVGSDRYEQY
TRBJ2-1,TRBV6-1,ASSRTGSSYNEQF